Shown below are 5 T cell receptor beta chains from a single sample sequenced in a study of T cells in Graves' hyperthyroidism and ophthalmopathy. TCR beta CDR3 sequences were amplified from RNA transcripts. A set of HTBI primers served as the primers for a first-round RT-PCR of the TCR CDR3. TCRdb itself ran the multiplex PCR reads through MiXCR, one entry per CDR3 protein. The repertoire holds approximately 530,000 distinct CDR3 sequences, with around 15% as singletons. The specimen was blood. These receptors were collected from a woman aged 18-35 years with Graves' hyperthyroidism.

With respect to this clonotype: A much larger clone lies a single base off, so this may be a read error. V gene TRBV3-1 combines with J gene TRBJ1-4; no firm D call. CDR1 LGHDT and CDR2 YNNKEL come from the germline V gene (reference sequence). The CDR3 is 14 amino acids. The CDR3 DNA reads as TGTGCCAGCAGCCCGACGATGACTAATGAAAACCTGTTTTTT. Protein: CASSPTMTNENLFF.

Ten or more counts support this clonotype. The rearrangement links TRBV11-2 to TRBJ2-3; 10 bases fit TRBD2. The V segment lost 7 bases and the J segment 5 bases; nucleotides outside the gene matches: 6. Germline V gene sequence: CDR1 SGHAT, CDR2 FQNNGV. This CDR3 is 14 amino acids long. CDR3 nucleotides: TGTGCCAGCACCCAGAGACTAGCGGGAGATACGCAGTATTTT. This gives the protein CASTQRLAGDTQYF.

The V and J genes are TRBV25-1 and TRBJ2-3; D assignment may be TRBD1 or TRBD2 (5 bases each). The CDR3 loop spans 17 amino acids. V was clipped by 5 bases and J by 5 bases, with 23 bases between them. The germline CDR1 and CDR2 sequences are MGHDK and SYGVNS. For the CDR3, the DNA is TGTGCCAGCAGTCAGGGAATACTAGTTCGGGGTGAAGATACGCAGTATTTT. Protein: CASSQGILVRGEDTQYF. Based on the CDR3 plus reference TRBV25-1 and TRBJ2-3, the full variable domain is EADIYQTPRYLVIGTGKKITLECSQTMGHDKMYWYQQDPGMELHLIHYSYGVNSTEKGDLSSESTVSRIRTEHFPLTLESARPSHTSQYLCASSQGILVRGEDTQYFGPGTRLTVL.

This clonotype was seen ten or more times. The V gene is TRBV12-3 or TRBV12-4, the J gene TRBJ2-7; TRBD1 is a possible D gene (5 bases). This CDR3 has 14 amino acids. V lost 3 bases and J 0 bases, leaving 9 bases between the germline ends. The CDR3 coding sequence is TGTGCCAGCAGTTTGACAGTTGGCTCCTACGAGCAGTACTTC. Encoded protein: CASSLTVGSYEQYF.

This clonotype was found many times. The chain combines TRBV15 with TRBJ2-3; tentatively, D is TRBD2 (6 bases). Germline V CDR1 and CDR2: LNHNV, YYDKDF (reference sequence). The germline V and J ends were trimmed by 3 bases and 3 bases, with 13 bases remaining between them. The CDR3 is made up of 15 amino acids. DNA for the CDR3: TGTGCCACCAGCAGGGGCGGAGGGATGACAGATACGCAGTATTTT. Translated: CATSRGGGMTDTQYF.